The rows below give T cell receptor beta chains drawn from one sample of a study of CD4 T cells in relation to SARS-CoV-2 and coronaviruses. For these receptors, no antigen is known. Repertoires were generated with immunoSEQ multiplex PCR, while TCRdb's copy carries only in-frame clones and drops some. The repertoire holds approximately 21,000 clones, with 65% to 80% as singletons. The sample consisted of CD4+ T cells from PBMCs, cultured in vitro. The receptor source for this set is a human donor in good health. The CDR3 runs from the conserved cysteine through the conserved F or W. A D gene is named only where the DNA matches it firmly. Not every row has a clone size; where given, it reads once, few, many or a size class.

d_call	clone_size	cdr3_length	j_call	v_call	cdr3_nt	cdr3_aa
.	.	15	TRBJ1-3	TRBV4-1	TGCGCCAGCAGCCAAGGGCGGATCTCTGGAAACACCATATATTTT	CASSQGRISGNTIYF
TRBD1	.	15	TRBJ2-7	TRBV28	TGTGCCAGCAGTTTACCCAGGGGGAGCTCCTACGAGCAGTACTTC	CASSLPRGSSYEQYF
.	.	16	TRBJ2-1	TRBV2	TGTGCCAGCAGTGAAGCGGGGGGCTTCTCCTACAATGAGCAGTTCTTC	CASSEAGGFSYNEQFF
TRBD1	.	14	TRBJ1-1	TRBV9	TGTGCCAGCAGCGTCGACAGGGGTGGGACTGAAGCTTTCTTT	CASSVDRGGTEAFF
.	.	14	TRBJ2-5	TRBV4-3	TGCGCCAGCAGCCAAGATCTAGGGCAAGAGACCCAGTACTTC	CASSQDLGQETQYF
.	.	11	TRBJ2-2	TRBV2	TGTGCCAGCAGAAGTTCCGGGGAGCTGTTTTTT	CASRSSGELFF
.	.	14	TRBJ2-3	TRBV14	TGTGCCAGCAGCCAAGTAGCGTTCCGGGATACGCAGTATTTT	CASSQVAFRDTQYF
.	.	14	TRBJ1-1	TRBV6-5	TGTGCCAGCAATCTGGCGGGGGCGGGCACTGAAGCTTTCTTT	CASNLAGAGTEAFF
TRBD2	few	15	TRBJ2-3	TRBV4-1	TGCGCCAGCAGCCAACCTAGCGGGCACACAGATACGCAGTATTTT	CASSQPSGHTDTQYF
.	once	16	TRBJ1-4	TRBV18	TGTGCCAGCTCACCGCCGTCGACGGCCGCTAATGAAAAACTGTTTTTT	CASSPPSTAANEKLFF
TRBD1	.	14	TRBJ2-7	TRBV28	TGTGCCAGCAGTCCCCAGACAGGGAAGAACGAGCAGTACTTC	CASSPQTGKNEQYF
TRBD2	.	16	TRBJ2-3	TRBV7-6	TGTGCCAGCAGCTCTGGACTAGCGGGGTGGGCAGATACGCAGTATTTT	CASSSGLAGWADTQYF
.	.	14	TRBJ1-6	TRBV6-1	TGTGCCAGCAGTGAAGGGACGGGGTCTGTCCCCCTCCACTTT	CASSEGTGSVPLHF
TRBD1	.	14	TRBJ1-3	TRBV18	TGTGCCAGCTTAAACAGGGGAGATGGAAACACCATATATTTT	CASLNRGDGNTIYF
TRBD1	.	15	TRBJ2-7	TRBV7-9	TGTGCCAGCAGCTTAGGGGGGACAGGTACCTACGAGCAGTACTTC	CASSLGGTGTYEQYF
TRBD1	once	18	TRBJ2-1	TRBV28	TGTGCCAGCAGTTCTCGAAGGTCCCGGGACAGGGGAAGGAGTGAGCAGTTCTTC	CASSSRRSRDRGRSEQFF
.	.	17	TRBJ2-6	TRBV28	TGTGCCAGCAGTTTACCTCCCACAGGGACTGGGGCCAACGTCCTGACTTTC	CASSLPPTGTGANVLTF
.	.	14	TRBJ2-1	TRBV29-1	TGCAGCGTTGAAAACCGGGCGGGAAGAGGTGAGCAGTTCTTC	CSVENRAGRGEQFF
.	.	14	TRBJ2-1	TRBV7-3	TGTGCCAGCAGCTCACCCGGGATCCACAATGAGCAGTTCTTC	CASSSPGIHNEQFF
TRBD1	few	18	TRBJ2-7	TRBV12-5	TGTGCTAGTGGTTTCAACCTCCTGATGCACAGGGGCGAAGCACGATCGTACTTC	CASGFNLLMHRGEARSYF
.	.	14	TRBJ2-3	TRBV7-9	TGTGCCAGCAGCCTTTCGACAGGTACAGATACGCAGTATTTT	CASSLSTGTDTQYF
.	.	16	TRBJ2-2	TRBV7-9	TGTGCCAGCAGCTTTCCTTCGGTCCAGAGGACCGGGGAGCTGTTTTTT	CASSFPSVQRTGELFF
TRBD2	.	16	TRBJ2-5	TRBV7-3	TGTGCCAGCAGCCCACACACTAGCGGGAGTTGGGAGACCCAGTACTTC	CASSPHTSGSWETQYF
.	.	15	TRBJ1-1	TRBV28	TGTGCCAGCAGGCCACAGGGATTGGGGAACACTGAAGCTTTCTTT	CASRPQGLGNTEAFF
.	few	14	TRBJ2-7	TRBV6-6	TGTGCCAGCAGAACCGGGACACCGTTGGGCGAGCAGTACTTC	CASRTGTPLGEQYF
TRBD1	few	16	TRBJ1-2	TRBV7-8	TGTGCCAGCAGCCCCCTCGGGACAGGGGATCCCTCTGGCTACACCTTC	CASSPLGTGDPSGYTF
TRBD1	.	19	TRBJ2-6	TRBV16	TGTGCCAGCAGCCAATTAACGGGACAGCGTAAACCTGGGGCCAACGTCCTGACTTTC	CASSQLTGQRKPGANVLTF
.	few	12	TRBJ2-7	TRBV29-1	TGCAGCGTTGGTTGGGGAACCTACGAGCAGTACTTC	CSVGWGTYEQYF
.	few	17	TRBJ1-5	TRBV7-2	TGTGCCAGCAGCTTAGCACAGGGCCCCTTTAGCAATCAGCCCCAGCATTTT	CASSLAQGPFSNQPQHF
TRBD1	.	16	TRBJ2-2	TRBV5-1	TGCGCCAGCAGCTTCGAGCAGGGGGCGAACACCGGGGAGCTGTTTTTT	CASSFEQGANTGELFF
.	.	14	TRBJ1-2	TRBV19	TGTGCCAGTAGTACCCAGGGAGGTAACTATGGCTACACCTTC	CASSTQGGNYGYTF
.	.	13	TRBJ2-7	TRBV3-1/TRBV3-2	TGTGCCAGCAGCCAAGCGGGGTTTTACGAGCAGTACTTC	CASSQAGFYEQYF
.	.	18	TRBJ2-7	TRBV4-2	TGTGCCAGCAGCCAAGATTGGGCCAGGGCGGGGTCCCCCTACGAGCAGTACTTC	CASSQDWARAGSPYEQYF
TRBD1	.	15	TRBJ1-6	TRBV11-1	TGTGCCAGCAGCTTACATGGGACAGGGGAATCACCCCTCCACTTT	CASSLHGTGESPLHF
.	once	15	TRBJ2-7	TRBV6-1	TGTGCCAGCAGTGAAGTTAGCGCCCGCTCCTACGAGCAGTACTTC	CASSEVSARSYEQYF
TRBD2	.	14	TRBJ2-3	TRBV3-1/TRBV3-2	TGTGCCAGCAGCCCGCTAGCGGGAGTGGATACGCAGTATTTT	CASSPLAGVDTQYF
.	.	13	TRBJ1-1	TRBV5-1	TGCGCCAGCAGCTTGGGTGGGGCCGCTGAAGCTTTCTTT	CASSLGGAAEAFF
.	.	16	TRBJ1-1	TRBV6-2/TRBV6-3	TGTGCCAGCAGTTACTCGAGCCCACGCATGAACACTGAAGCTTTCTTT	CASSYSSPRMNTEAFF
.	few	14	TRBJ1-2	TRBV2	TGTGCCAGCCTTCCTCAGGGGTCTGCCTATGGCTACACCTTC	CASLPQGSAYGYTF
TRBD1	.	15	TRBJ1-5	TRBV18	TGTGCCAGCTCACTACGGGACAGGGGGAATCAGCCCCAGCATTTT	CASSLRDRGNQPQHF
.	.	15	TRBJ2-5	TRBV5-6	TGTGCCAGCAGCTTTGGCCAGTTGTACCAAGAGACCCAGTACTTC	CASSFGQLYQETQYF
TRBD2	.	15	TRBJ2-3	TRBV6-5	TGTGCCAGCAGAACGACTAGCGGGAGGTCAGATACGCAGTATTTT	CASRTTSGRSDTQYF
.	once	15	TRBJ2-7	TRBV3-1/TRBV3-2	TGTGCCAGCAGCCAAACAGGGTTGGGGAACTACGAGCAGTACTTC	CASSQTGLGNYEQYF
TRBD2	.	16	TRBJ2-1	TRBV5-1	TGCGCCAGCAGCTTGGCCGGGACTAGCGGGACCAATGAGCAGTTCTTC	CASSLAGTSGTNEQFF
.	.	13	TRBJ2-7	TRBV6-5	TGTGCCAGCAGGCCGGGGGCGGGTTACGAGCAGTACTTC	CASRPGAGYEQYF
.	.	14	TRBJ2-7	TRBV7-2	TGTGCCAGCAGCTTAGCTAGCGGATCCTACGAGCAGTACTTC	CASSLASGSYEQYF
TRBD1	.	15	TRBJ2-5	TRBV7-2	TGTGCCAGCAGCTCTGACAGGGGGCTGGTAGAGACCCAGTACTTC	CASSSDRGLVETQYF